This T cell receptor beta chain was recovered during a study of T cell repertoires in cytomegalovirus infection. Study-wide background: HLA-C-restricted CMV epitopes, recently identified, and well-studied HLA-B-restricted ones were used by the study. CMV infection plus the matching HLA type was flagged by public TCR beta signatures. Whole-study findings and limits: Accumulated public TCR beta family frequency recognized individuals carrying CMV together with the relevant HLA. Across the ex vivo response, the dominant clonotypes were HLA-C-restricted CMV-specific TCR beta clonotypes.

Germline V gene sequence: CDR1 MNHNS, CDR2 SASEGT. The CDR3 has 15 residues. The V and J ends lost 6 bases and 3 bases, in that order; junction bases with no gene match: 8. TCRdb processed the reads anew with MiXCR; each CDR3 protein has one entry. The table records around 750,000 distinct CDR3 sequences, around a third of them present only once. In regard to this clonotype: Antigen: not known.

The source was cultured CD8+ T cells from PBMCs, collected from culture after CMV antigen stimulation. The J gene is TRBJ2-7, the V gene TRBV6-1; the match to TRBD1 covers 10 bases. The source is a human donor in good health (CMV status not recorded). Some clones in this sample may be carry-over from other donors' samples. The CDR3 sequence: CASRAGTGARYEQYV. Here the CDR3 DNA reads TGTGCCAGCAGGGCCGGGACAGGGGCCCGCTACGAGCAGTACGTC.